This T cell receptor (beta chain) comes out of a study of post-analysis software for immune sequencing data. There are a few counts of this clonotype. Its target is not known. The germline V gene encodes CDR1 SGHVS and CDR2 FQNEAQ. V shed 5 bases, J shed 5 bases, and the junction held 9 bases outside the gene matches. The CDR3 has 15 amino acids. Overall study findings and caveats: Comparison of patients with controls showed a handful of TRBV segments more frequent in patients, TRBV5-6, TRBV5-1 and TRBV20-1 among them. Multiple sclerosis patients had significantly lower normalized Chao1 diversity than controls. Strong same-batch co-clustering of samples appeared with F measure clustering.

Built from TCR beta cDNA, the libraries had unique molecular identifiers in them. The yield from around 1 to 10 million T cells was 500,000 or so cDNA molecules in total. TCRdb re-called the PCR reads through MiXCR, storing one row per CDR3 protein. The table has hundreds of thousands of distinct CDR3 sequences, roughly 30% seen once. The chain employs TRBV7-8 and TRBJ2-3; 8 nucleotides match TRBD1. The material sequenced was blood. This sequence originates from a girl aged 5-17 years with multiple sclerosis. The CDR3: CASSQTWDRQDTQYF. As DNA, the CDR3 is TGTGCCAGCAGCCAAACGTGGGACAGGCAAGATACGCAGTATTTT.